The clone carrying this TCR beta chain has just a few counts. V lost 6 bases and J lost 3, with 2 bases in between. This CDR3 has 9 residues. Germline CDR1 reads SQVTM; CDR2 reads ANQGSEA. This entry comes from a study of T cells after yellow fever vaccination. A single record per CDR3 protein comes from TCRdb applying MiXCR to the 5' RACE reads. The table shows 200,000 to 300,000 distinct CDR3 sequences, with about an eighth occurring only once. V usage is TRBV29-1 and J usage is TRBJ2-5; D not certain. The TCR sequence derives from a man aged 25 to 45 who received the YFV17D yellow fever vaccine. Sequencing was performed on CD4+ T cells sorted from PBMCs, taken 45 days after the yellow fever booster vaccination. CDR3 coding DNA: TGCAGCGTAAAAGAGACCCAGTACTTC. This translates into CSVKETQYF. The full variable domain, completed using reference TRBV29-1 and TRBJ2-5, is SAVISQKPSRDICQRGTSLTIQCQVDSQVTMMFWYRQQPGQSLTLIATANQGSEATYESGFVIDKFPISRPNLTFSTLTVSNMSPEDSSIYLCSVKETQYFGPGTRLLVL.